Shown below are 21 T cell receptor beta chains from a single sample sequenced in a study of blood T cell repertoires in COVID-19. TCRdb's table, derived via immunoSEQ multiplex PCR, lists solely in-frame clones and lacks some. The repertoire includes 390,000 or so clones, 90% of them detected once, and 6.5% to 7% sits in the top ten. The material sequenced was peripheral blood. The receptor set was obtained from a man aged 18-30 years with active or convalescent COVID-19.

The chain has TRBV9 and TRBJ1-1; D not certain. Per germline, CDR1 SGDLS and CDR2 YYNGEE. The V end was cut by 3 bases, the J end by 1 base, with 19 bases between. The CDR3 loop spans 17 amino acids. The CDR3 protein is CASSGASRIHRNTEAFF. The CDR3 DNA sequence: TGTGCCAGCAGCGGAGCCTCTCGGATCCACAGGAACACTGAAGCTTTCTTT.

DNA for the CDR3: TGTGCCAGCAGTTTGGAGAACTTGGGCTACACCTTC. It specifies CASSLENLGYTF. This chain connects TRBV6-5 to TRBJ1-2; D is unresolved. The germline V and J ends were trimmed by 4 bases and 8 bases, with 11 bases remaining between them. The CDR3 is 12 residues long. Germline V CDR1 and CDR2: MNHEY, SVGAGI.

As concerns this clone: The same CDR3 can be traced to other DNA sequences in this sample. V is TRBV7-3 and J is TRBJ2-3, with unresolved D. V was clipped by 0 bases and J by 0 bases, with 4 bases between them. Germline V gene sequence: CDR1 SGHTA, CDR2 FQGTGA. The CDR3 contains 14 residues. The CDR3 bases are TGTGCCAGCAGCTTAACCGGGAGCACAGATACGCAGTATTTT. It codes for CASSLTGSTDTQYF.

The chain has TRBV3-1 (or the pseudogene TRBV3-2) and TRBJ2-5; D unresolved. The CDR3 runs to 14 residues. CDR1 and CDR2 from the germline V gene are LGHDT and YNNKEL (reference sequence). V lost 3 bases and J 2 bases, leaving 10 bases between the germline ends. The CDR3 nucleotides are TGTGCCAGCAGCCACCGCGATCCTCAAGAGACCCAGTACTTC. This translates into CASSHRDPQETQYF.

The chain is built from TRBV5-6 and TRBJ2-2; perhaps TRBD1 as D (8 bases). The V gene lost 3 bases and the J gene lost 4 bases, with 10 bases spanning the gap. This CDR3 has 14 residues. The germline CDR1 and CDR2 sequences are SGHDT and YYEEEE. CDR3 amino acids: CASSYRGGTGELFF. The CDR3 nucleotides read TGTGCCAGCAGCTACAGGGGGGGCACCGGGGAGCTGTTTTTT.

This clone was counted a single time. DNA for the CDR3: TGTGCCAGCAGCGGCAATGAGCAGTTCTTC. It is translated as CASSGNEQFF. The chain employs TRBV28 and TRBJ2-1; unclear D gene. Deletions cut 6 bases from V and 6 bases from J, with 3 bases between. The germline gives CDR1 MDHEN, CDR2 SYDVKM. The CDR3 runs 10 residues.

This chain links TRBV19 with TRBJ1-1, with 10 bases lining up with TRBD1. The germline V gene has CDR1 LNHDA and CDR2 SQIVND (reference sequence). The CDR3 loop spans 14 amino acids. The ends lost 6 bases at V and 4 bases at J; junction bases unmatched: 5. The chain's CDR3 is CASRSDRGLTEAFF. The CDR3 nucleotides are TGTGCCAGTAGGTCTGACAGGGGGCTCACTGAAGCTTTCTTT.

V is TRBV10-3 and J is TRBJ1-1, with D unresolved. The CDR3 runs 12 residues. Germline assignment: CDR1 ENHRY and CDR2 SYGVKD. The ends were cut back, 0 bases at V and 10 bases at J, with 9 bases in the middle. DNA for the CDR3: TGTGCCATCAGTGAGTCGACTTCGGCAGCTTTCTTT. Protein sequence: CAISESTSAAFF.

The chain is built from TRBV29-1 and TRBJ1-2; 7 bases agree with TRBD1. J gave up 0 bases and V 4 bases, and 11 bases lay outside the gene matches. Germline V gene data show CDR1 as SQVTM and CDR2 as ANQGSEA. The CDR3 has 16 amino acids. The CDR3 DNA reads TGCAGCGTTGGGCCGGGACAGATGTATACTAACTATGGCTACACCTTC. Its translation: CSVGPGQMYTNYGYTF.

The chain joins TRBV24-1 to TRBJ1-2; maybe TRBD1 (5 bases). Germline CDR1 KGHDR, CDR2 SFDVKD. The CDR3 length is 13 residues. Trimming cost V 5 bases and J 8 bases, with 14 bases left between them. The CDR3 sequence: CATSGGTTGGYTF. In DNA, the CDR3 is TGTGCCACCAGTGGCGGGACTACGGGGGGCTACACCTTC.

For this clone: The germline gene is not matched at one end of the junction; a read error may be the cause. The chain employs TRBV2 and TRBJ2-6, with D maybe TRBD1 (5 bases). Germline loops: CDR1 SNHLY, CDR2 FYNNEI. There are 16 residues in the CDR3. The CDR3 here is CASMGQPTAGANVLTF. Written as DNA, the CDR3 is TGTGCCAGCATGGGTCAGCCTACCGCTGGGGCCAACGTGCTGACTTTC.

V and J are TRBV4-1 and TRBJ1-2; 8 bases map to TRBD1. V gave up 1 base and J gave up 8 bases; unmatched junction bases: 12. CDR1 MGHRA and CDR2 YSYEKL come from the germline V gene. The length of the CDR3 is 16 residues. This CDR3 reads CASSQVVGRGLLGYTF. The CDR3 nucleotides read TGCGCCAGCAGCCAAGTAGTCGGCAGGGGGCTCTTGGGCTACACCTTC.

V usage is TRBV6-2 or TRBV6-3 and J usage is TRBJ1-6; TRBD1 might be the D (6 bases). The V gene's germline CDR1 is MNHEY and CDR2 SVGEGT. The V end was cut by 6 bases, the J end by 7 bases, with 19 bases between. The CDR3 spans 16 residues. The DNA of the CDR3 is TGTGCCAGCAGCAGCGACAGGAACTCCCTCAATTCACCCCTCCACTTT. Residues: CASSSDRNSLNSPLHF.

The chain couples TRBV18 to TRBJ1-6; D is possibly TRBD1 (5 bases). In germline, CDR1 is KGHSH, CDR2 LQKENI. Trimming removed 5 bases at V and 0 bases at J, with 14 bases between. The CDR3 loop spans 17 amino acids. The CDR3 DNA is TGTGCCAGCTCAGAGGGACCCGGGAGCTCCTATAATTCACCCCTCCACTTT. Amino acids: CASSEGPGSSYNSPLHF.

The chain carries TRBV10-3 and TRBJ1-3, with 10 bases aligning to TRBD1. Germline V gene data show CDR1 as ENHRY and CDR2 as SYGVKD. This CDR3 has 15 amino acids. V trimming: 8 bases; J trimming: 1 base; junction bases outside the gene matches: 5. DNA of the CDR3: TGTGCCATCGGGCAGGGACAGGGGTCTGGAAACACCATATATTTT. Translation: CAIGQGQGSGNTIYF.

Regarding this clone: Germline and junction disagree at one end, which may indicate a read error. The J gene is TRBJ2-7, the V gene TRBV28, with 11 bases lining up with TRBD1. The germline V gene has CDR1 MDHEN and CDR2 SYDVKM. The CDR3 contains 12 residues. CDR3 nucleotide sequence: TGTGCCAGCAGTACCGCCGGGGACAGGGGGAACTTC. Protein product: CASSTAGDRGNF.

The chain is built from TRBV7-2 and TRBJ1-1; TRBD1 is a possible D gene (5 bases). V was shortened by 1 base and J by 5 bases, with 14 bases between the two germline ends. This CDR3 is 15 amino acids long. CDR1 is SGHTA, CDR2 FQGNSA, per germline. The CDR3 loop is CASSLEAGPRTEAFF. Written as DNA, the CDR3 is TGTGCCAGCAGCTTAGAAGCAGGGCCGAGGACTGAAGCTTTCTTT.

Points on this clone: At one boundary the junction diverges from the germline segment, which might be a read error. The V and J genes are TRBV7-9 and TRBJ2-7, with TRBD2 identical over 11 bases. The CDR3 totals 15 residues. In germline, CDR1 is SEHNR, CDR2 FQNEAQ (reference sequence). The CDR3 sequence: CASSLAGGNSYEQYF. CDR3 in DNA: TGTGCCAGCAGCCTAGCGGGAGGCAACTCCTACGAGCAGTACTTC.

This clone was observed once. J is TRBJ1-1 and V is TRBV12-3 or TRBV12-4; D remains ambiguous. This CDR3 is 13 amino acids long. V dropped 8 bases and J dropped 1 base, with 11 bases sitting between them. CDR3 sequence: CASQGRENTEAFF. The CDR3 nucleotides read TGTGCCAGCCAAGGACGGGAGAACACTGAAGCTTTCTTT.

This chain links TRBV6-1 with TRBJ1-3, with 12 nucleotides matching TRBD1. The CDR3 runs 17 residues. V gave up 4 bases and J gave up 2 bases; unmatched junction bases: 6. Per germline, CDR1 MNHNS and CDR2 SASEGT. The CDR3 bases are TGTGCCAGCAGTGCCCGGGACAGGGGGCGGCCTGGAAACACCATATATTTT. It translates to CASSARDRGRPGNTIYF.

The CDR3 bases are TGTGCCAGCAGCAAAGCGGGAGATACCCACGAGCAGTACTTC. Translating it yields CASSKAGDTHEQYF. V gene TRBV3-1 (or the pseudogene TRBV3-2) combines with J gene TRBJ2-7; TRBD2 agrees at 8 bases. Trimming cost V 5 bases and J 5 bases; bases outside gene matches: 8. The CDR3 totals 14 residues. Germline-derived CDR1 and CDR2 are LGHDT and YNNKEL (reference sequence).